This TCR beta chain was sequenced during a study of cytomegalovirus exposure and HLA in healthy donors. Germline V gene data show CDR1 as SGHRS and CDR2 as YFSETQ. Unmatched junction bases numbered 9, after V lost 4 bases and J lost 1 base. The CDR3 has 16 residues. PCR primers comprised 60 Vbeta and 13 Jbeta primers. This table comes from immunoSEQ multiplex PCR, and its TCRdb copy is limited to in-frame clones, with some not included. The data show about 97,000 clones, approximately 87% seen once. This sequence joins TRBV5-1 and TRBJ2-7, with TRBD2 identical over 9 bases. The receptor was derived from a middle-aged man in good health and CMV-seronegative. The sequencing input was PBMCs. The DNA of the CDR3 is TGCGCCAGCAGCCCCGCTAGCGGGGAAGGATCCTACGAGCAGTACTTC. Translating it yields CASSPASGEGSYEQYF.